The 30 T cell receptor beta chains below come from one sample, sequenced in a study. MiXCR, run by TCRdb on the RT-PCR reads, gives a single entry per CDR3 protein. The sample records about 680,000 distinct CDR3 sequences, 12% to 15% being singletons. The sample was memory CD4+ T cells from blood. These receptors were obtained from a female donor in good health, serving as a healthy control.

This clonotype has only a few counts. The chain carries TRBV20-1 and TRBJ2-4; 7 bases fit TRBD1. Germline trimming cut 4 bases from V and 1 base from J; bases unmatched to any gene: 7. The CDR3 length is 15 residues. CDR1 and CDR2 from the germline V gene are DFQATT and SNEGSKA (reference sequence). CDR3 bases: TGCAGTGCTACCCCCTCAGGGGGTGCCAAAAACATTCAGTACTTC. As protein: CSATPSGGAKNIQYF.

The table lists this clonotype with a few counts. The V gene is TRBV20-1, the J gene TRBJ1-2; no clear D. CDR1 is DFQATT, CDR2 SNEGSKA, per germline (reference sequence). The CDR3 is 14 residues long. V lost 0 bases and J 8 bases, leaving 16 bases between the germline ends. CDR3 DNA: TGCAGTGCTAGAGAATTCTCGGGTTTGCGCGGCTACACCTTC. It codes for CSAREFSGLRGYTF.

This clonotype was recorded at least ten times. V gene TRBV5-1 combines with J gene TRBJ1-2; D perhaps matches TRBD1 (5 bases). Looked up from germline, CDR1 is SGHRS and CDR2 is YFSETQ. The CDR3 runs 14 residues. Trimming took 0 bases from V and 5 from J, leaving 11 bases between them. CDR3 residues: CASSLAQGGYGYTF. The CDR3 coding sequence is TGCGCCAGCAGCTTGGCTCAGGGTGGTTATGGCTACACCTTC.

In its sample, this clonotype was seen a few times. The J gene is TRBJ2-1, the V gene TRBV20-1; D perhaps matches TRBD2 (5 bases). The germline V gene has CDR1 DFQATT and CDR2 SNEGSKA (reference sequence). V lost 5 bases, J lost 8 bases, and 19 bases lay in between. The CDR3 loop spans 14 amino acids. The CDR3 nucleotides read TGCAGTGCTCCCCACGGGGTTCTCCGCGATGAGCAGTTCTTC. As protein: CSAPHGVLRDEQFF.

A few counts support this clonotype. V is TRBV4-3 and J is TRBJ1-2, with 7 bases fitting TRBD1. Germline V gives CDR1 LGHNA, CDR2 YSLEER. V trimming: 0 bases; J trimming: 6 bases; junction bases outside the gene matches: 7. This CDR3 is 15 amino acids long. The CDR3 here is CASSQDYEGANGYTF. In DNA, the CDR3 is TGCGCCAGCAGCCAAGATTATGAGGGGGCGAATGGCTACACCTTC.

This clonotype has more than one count but fewer than ten. The chain has TRBV7-2 and TRBJ2-7; TRBD1 matches 7 bases. CDR3 length: 12 amino acids. Germline V gene lookup returns CDR1 SGHTA and CDR2 FQGNSA. V was clipped by 1 base and J by 9 bases; unmatched bases: 3. CDR3 sequence (DNA): TGTGCCAGCAGCTTAGATGGGGACAGGCAGTACTTC. It specifies CASSLDGDRQYF.

This clonotype was counted many times. The chain carries TRBV6-5 and TRBJ2-3; 9 bases are shared with TRBD1. Germline assignment: CDR1 MNHEY and CDR2 SVGAGI. The CDR3 consists of 15 residues. Trimming removed 6 bases from V and 3 bases from J; junction bases left unmatched: 7. The CDR3 DNA sequence: TGTGCCAGCAGGAGGACAGGGGAGTGGACAGATACGCAGTATTTT. Translated, it gives CASRRTGEWTDTQYF.

The chain has TRBV9 and TRBJ1-2; D may be TRBD1 (6 bases). Trimming removed 4 bases from V and 9 bases from J, with 16 bases in between. The CDR3 is 13 residues long. CDR1 is SGDLS, CDR2 YYNGEE, per germline. The CDR3 here is CASSPDRNYSYTF. The CDR3 DNA reads TGTGCCAGCAGCCCTGACAGGAATTATAGCTACACCTTC.

This clonotype showed up just a few times. The chain has TRBV3-1 and TRBJ1-2, with D possibly matching TRBD1 (6 bases). This CDR3 has 15 residues. CDR1 is LGHDT, CDR2 YNNKEL, per germline (reference sequence). Deletions cut 1 base from V and 1 base from J, with 10 bases between. The CDR3 loop is CASSQGGGSNYGYTF. For the CDR3, the DNA is TGTGCCAGCAGCCAAGGAGGGGGTAGTAACTATGGCTACACCTTC.

This clonotype was picked up a small number of times. J is TRBJ1-1 and V is TRBV6-5; perhaps TRBD1 as D (5 bases). This CDR3 has 14 residues. CDR1 and CDR2 from the germline V gene are MNHEY and SVGAGI. With 4 bases removed from V and 5 bases from J, the gap between germline ends came to 14 bases. The DNA of the CDR3 is TGTGCCAGCAGTTTTGGAGGGGAGGCTACTGAAGCTTTCTTT. Protein: CASSFGGEATEAFF.

This clonotype was counted only a few times. V gene TRBV20-1 combines with J gene TRBJ2-7; the match to TRBD1 covers 7 bases. Germline V CDR1 and CDR2: DFQATT, SNEGSKA (reference sequence). This CDR3 comprises 15 residues. Trimming at V came to 5 bases and at J to 0 bases, leaving 10 bases not matched to a gene. The CDR3 nucleotides are TGCAGTGCTGTTAACCGGGACAGCCTCTCCTACGAGCAGTACTTC. Encoded protein: CSAVNRDSLSYEQYF.

This clonotype came up many times. The chain couples TRBV7-2 to TRBJ2-7; 8 bases agree with TRBD1. This CDR3 contains 15 residues. The germline CDR1 and CDR2 sequences are SGHTA and FQGNSA. V shed 1 base and J 2 bases; nucleotides not matched to a gene: 4. In DNA form, the CDR3 reads TGTGCCAGCAGCTTAGGACAGGGGAGCACCTACGAGCAGTACTTC. As protein: CASSLGQGSTYEQYF.

The rearrangement links TRBV18 to TRBJ2-2, with TRBD2 identical over 7 bases. The CDR3 extends over 16 amino acids. Unmatched junction bases numbered 11, after V lost 4 bases and J lost 6 bases. Looked up from germline, CDR1 is KGHSH and CDR2 is LQKENI. CDR3 region: CASSRSIAGAAGELFF. DNA of the CDR3: TGTGCCAGCTCACGTTCAATCGCGGGAGCGGCCGGGGAGCTGTTTTTT. Full variable domain (outside the CDR3, taken from reference TRBV18 and TRBJ2-2): NAGVMQNPRHLVRRRGQEARLRCSPMKGHSHVYWYRQLPEEGLKFMVYLQKENIIDESGMPKERFSAEFPKEGPSILRIQQVVRGDSAAYFCASSRSIAGAAGELFFGEGSRLTVL.

V is TRBV18 and J is TRBJ1-1; TRBD1 is a possible D gene (6 bases). The germline V and J ends were trimmed by 2 bases and 6 bases, with 10 bases remaining between them. The CDR3 runs to 13 residues. The V gene's germline CDR1 is KGHSH and CDR2 LQKENI. The CDR3, as DNA: TGTGCCAGCTCACCAATAAGGGGGGCTGAAGCTTTCTTT. Its translation: CASSPIRGAEAFF.

This chain links TRBV20-1 with TRBJ2-5; the D is unclear. Germline V CDR1 and CDR2: DFQATT, SNEGSKA (reference sequence). The V gene lost 0 bases and the J gene lost 2 bases, with 13 bases spanning the gap. The CDR3 covers 15 residues. Here the CDR3 DNA reads TGCAGTGCTAGAGACCATAGAAGTTCGCAAGAGACCCAGTACTTC. It encodes CSARDHRSSQETQYF.

CDR3 nucleotides: TGCAGTGCTAGAGCGGACAGGGGGCACAATCAGCCCCAGCATTTT. It specifies CSARADRGHNQPQHF. V usage is TRBV20-1 and J usage is TRBJ1-5, with 11 bases aligning to TRBD1. The germline gives CDR1 DFQATT, CDR2 SNEGSKA (reference sequence). J gave up 3 bases and V 1 base, and 2 bases lay outside the gene matches. This CDR3 has 15 residues.

V gene TRBV30 combines with J gene TRBJ2-2; 10 bases agree with TRBD1. With V trimmed by 8 bases and J by 0 bases, 6 bases remained unmatched. The CDR3 is 15 amino acids. Germline V gene lookup returns CDR1 GTSNPN and CDR2 SVGIG (reference sequence). CDR3 amino acids: CARGTGDTNTGELFF. The DNA of the CDR3 is TGTGCCCGCGGGACAGGGGATACGAACACCGGGGAGCTGTTTTTT.

Only one count was recorded for this clonotype. The V gene is TRBV9, the J gene TRBJ1-1; the D is unclear. The germline V gene encodes CDR1 SGDLS and CDR2 YYNGEE. The CDR3 covers 14 residues. V lost 0 bases and J 7 bases, leaving 13 bases between the germline ends. CDR3 coding DNA: TGTGCCAGCAGCGTAGCTACTACGGCCGATGAAGCTTTCTTT. It translates to CASSVATTADEAFF.

This clonotype was seen at least ten times. V is TRBV10-3 and J is TRBJ2-3; the match to TRBD2 covers 10 bases. The CDR3 runs 16 residues. V gave up 6 bases and J gave up 2 bases; unmatched junction bases: 8. Germline-derived CDR1 and CDR2 are ENHRY and SYGVKD. CDR3 sequence: CAIRSSGGGDTDTQYF. As DNA, the CDR3 is TGTGCCATCAGATCTAGCGGGGGCGGCGACACAGATACGCAGTATTTT.

The chain combines TRBV9 with TRBJ2-3; D not certain. V was clipped by 0 bases and J by 0 bases, with 8 bases between them. The CDR3 is 15 residues long. Per germline, CDR1 SGDLS and CDR2 YYNGEE. Here the CDR3 reads CASSVAPLSTDTQYF. CDR3 in DNA: TGTGCCAGCAGCGTAGCCCCACTTAGCACAGATACGCAGTATTTT. Filled out from reference TRBV9 and TRBJ2-3, the complete variable domain reads DSGVTQTPKHLITATGQRVTLRCSPRSGDLSVYWYQQSLDQGLQFLIQYYNGEERAKGNILERFSAQQFPDLHSELNLSSLELGDSALYFCASSVAPLSTDTQYFGPGTRLTVL.

In this sample, this clonotype turned up a few times. This chain connects TRBV12-3 or TRBV12-4 to TRBJ1-2; the match to TRBD1 covers 8 bases. CDR3 length: 14 amino acids. Germline trimming cut 3 bases from V and 3 bases from J; bases unmatched to any gene: 3. The CDR3 reads CASSFSDRDYGYTF. CDR3 in DNA: TGTGCCAGCAGTTTCTCGGACAGGGACTATGGCTACACCTTC.

In its sample, this clonotype was seen a few times. V is TRBV6-2 or TRBV6-3 and J is TRBJ1-1; TRBD1 aligns across 7 bases. Germline CDR1 and CDR2: MNHEY and SVGEGT. CDR3 length equals 17 residues. With 5 bases clipped from V and 0 bases from J, the junction kept 12 bases outside the gene matches. Here the CDR3 reads CASSRSRDSSLNTEAFF. CDR3 DNA: TGTGCCAGCAGTAGAAGCCGGGACAGTTCCTTGAACACTGAAGCTTTCTTT.

The genes are TRBV15 and TRBJ2-1, with D unresolved. The germline gives CDR1 LNHNV, CDR2 YYDKDF (reference sequence). V lost 0 bases to trimming and J lost 8 bases, with 8 bases between them. The CDR3 has 13 amino acids. The CDR3 reads CATSRDIWDEQFF. CDR3 nucleotide sequence: TGTGCCACCAGCAGAGATATATGGGATGAGCAGTTCTTC.

This clonotype occurred many times. V gene TRBV29-1 combines with J gene TRBJ2-1; 9 bases line up with TRBD1. The germline V gene encodes CDR1 SQVTM and CDR2 ANQGSEA. The CDR3 length is 15 residues. The V and J ends lost 4 bases and 6 bases, in that order; junction bases with no gene match: 10. The DNA for the CDR3 is TGCAGCGTTGTGGTCGTGGGACAGGGTAGCAATGAGCAGTTCTTC. Translated, it gives CSVVVVGQGSNEQFF.

This clonotype turned up a few times. The rearrangement links TRBV30 to TRBJ2-1; 7 bases map to TRBD2. Unmatched junction bases numbered 9, after V lost 5 bases and J lost 8 bases. The CDR3 sequence is 13 residues long. Germline CDR1 reads GTSNPN; CDR2 reads SVGIG (reference sequence). In DNA form, the CDR3 reads TGTGCCTGGTCTTCCGGGAGGACCTATGAGCAGTTCTTC. Its protein is CAWSSGRTYEQFF.

This chain uses TRBV12-3 or TRBV12-4 with TRBJ2-3, with 15 bases identical to TRBD2. The V segment lost 5 bases and the J segment 4 bases; nucleotides outside the gene matches: 4. CDR3 size: 16 residues. The CDR3 spells CASSRTSGGASDTQYF. CDR3 DNA: TGTGCCAGCAGTCGGACTAGCGGGGGGGCCTCAGATACGCAGTATTTT.

Regarding this clonotype: This could be a read error, since a much larger clone is one nucleotide away. The V gene is TRBV20-1, the J gene TRBJ2-1, with D perhaps TRBD2 (5 bases). Germline V gene data show CDR1 as DFQATT and CDR2 as SNEGSKA (reference sequence). The CDR3 runs 12 residues. With 8 bases removed from V and 10 bases from J, the gap between germline ends came to 18 bases. The CDR3 sequence: CSRTGIQWEQFF. The CDR3 bases are TGCAGTAGAACGGGGATACAATGGGAGCAGTTCTTC.

The rearrangement joins TRBV7-9 to TRBJ2-3, with D perhaps matching TRBD1 or TRBD2 (6 bases each). Trimming took 5 bases from V and 2 from J, leaving 17 bases between them. In germline, CDR1 is SEHNR, CDR2 FQNEAQ (reference sequence). The length of the CDR3 is 16 residues. The CDR3 loop reads CASSERGRKVTDTQYF. CDR3 DNA: TGTGCCAGCAGCGAACGGGGGCGCAAGGTCACAGATACGCAGTATTTT.

Here the CDR3 DNA reads TGCGCCAGCAGCTACGACAGGGGAGAAGCTTTCTTT. This translates into CASSYDRGEAFF. The V call is TRBV5-1, the J call TRBJ1-1; 8 bases line up with TRBD1. Trimming at V came to 3 bases and at J to 8 bases, leaving 3 bases not matched to a gene. The CDR3 spans 12 residues. The V gene's germline CDR1 is SGHRS and CDR2 YFSETQ.

The chain has TRBV12-3 or TRBV12-4 and TRBJ2-3; 7 bases agree with TRBD2. This CDR3 is 16 amino acids long. The trim removed 10 bases at V and 5 bases at J, leaving 18 bases unmatched. CDR3 amino acids: CAIALRAGVSKDTQYF. In nucleotides, the CDR3 is TGTGCCATCGCTCTACGGGCGGGAGTTTCAAAAGATACGCAGTATTTT.